What follows are 25 T cell receptor beta chains derived from one specimen sequenced in a study of shared clonotypes between healthy human individuals. The method was immunoSEQ multiplex PCR; TCRdb's version includes in-frame clones alone and lacks a portion of them. The sample shows about 710,000 clones, around 70% of them seen only once. Sequenced sample: memory CD4+ T cells sorted from blood. Subset described: CD45RA-negative fraction. The source of these receptors is a woman aged 25 to 39 in good health.

The gene calls are TRBV5-4 and TRBJ2-1, with 11 nucleotides matching TRBD2. CDR3 size: 15 residues. CDR1 and CDR2 from the germline V gene are SGHNT and YYREEE (reference sequence). V lost 4 bases to trimming and J lost 9 bases; unmatched junction nucleotides: 9. CDR3 bases: TGTGCCAGCAGCCCCAGACTAGCGGGACCGGTTGAGCAGTTCTTC. Protein sequence: CASSPRLAGPVEQFF.

Here the CDR3 reads CASSLGVPEAFF. DNA for the CDR3: TGTGCCAGCAGCTTAGGGGTCCCTGAAGCTTTCTTT. V is TRBV7-9 and J is TRBJ1-1; D is unclear. The CDR3 sequence is 12 residues long. Trimming pared 1 base from V and 6 bases from J, leaving 6 bases between. Germline CDR1 SEHNR, CDR2 FQNEAQ (reference sequence).

CDR3 amino acids: CASRGTGQGEYGYTF. CDR3 nucleotides: TGTGCCAGCAGGGGAACCGGACAGGGAGAGTATGGCTACACCTTC. The rearrangement joins TRBV28 to TRBJ1-2; 8 bases agree with TRBD1. CDR1 is MDHEN, CDR2 SYDVKM, per germline. With 6 bases clipped from V and 5 bases from J, the junction kept 11 bases outside the gene matches. The CDR3 consists of 15 residues.

A few counts support this clone. The V call is TRBV10-3, the J call TRBJ2-6; 10 positions match TRBD1. The CDR3 spans 16 residues. J was trimmed by 3 bases and V by 6 bases; bases with no gene match: 5. Looked up from germline, CDR1 is ENHRY and CDR2 is SYGVKD. The CDR3 DNA sequence: TGTGCCATCAGAGCCGGGACAGGGGTTGGGGCCAACGTCCTGACTTTC. Residues: CAIRAGTGVGANVLTF.

This clone occurred once. The chain is built from TRBV7-8 and TRBJ2-7; the match to TRBD1 covers 7 bases. The ends lost 5 bases at V and 2 bases at J; junction bases unmatched: 6. The CDR3 has 14 amino acids. Germline CDR1 reads SGHVS; CDR2 reads FQNEAQ. The CDR3 DNA follows: TGTGCCAGCAGCGACAGGGCGTTAACCTACGAGCAGTACTTC. This sequence encodes CASSDRALTYEQYF.

The CDR3 nucleotides are TGTGCCAGCTCGGAGTTTTTTTGGAGTAGCTCTCTCCCCTCTGGAAACACCATATATTTT. Translation: CASSEFFWSSSLPSGNTIYF. The rearrangement links TRBV18 to TRBJ1-3; D remains ambiguous. The CDR3 is made up of 20 amino acids. CDR1 is KGHSH and CDR2 is LQKENI in the germline V gene. The V gene lost 6 bases and the J gene lost 0 bases, with 27 bases spanning the gap.

The rearrangement uses TRBV28 and TRBJ1-2; D is unresolved. Germline V gene data show CDR1 as MDHEN and CDR2 as SYDVKM. CDR3 length: 14 amino acids. V was pared by 2 bases and J by 8 bases, with 15 bases between. The CDR3 here is CASSLMADQRGYTF. As DNA, the CDR3 is TGTGCCAGCAGTTTAATGGCAGACCAAAGGGGCTACACCTTC.

The CDR3 DNA follows: TGTGCCAGCACCCCTGGACTAGCGGGAGTAGATACGCAGTATTTT. As protein: CASTPGLAGVDTQYF. The chain recombines TRBV11-2 with TRBJ2-3; 13 bases are shared with TRBD2. The CDR3 is 15 residues long. CDR1 is SGHAT and CDR2 is FQNNGV in the germline V gene. V was pared by 7 bases and J by 5 bases, with 6 bases of the junction left unmatched. The full variable domain, its missing parts supplied by reference TRBV11-2 and TRBJ2-3, is EAGVAQSPRYKIIEKRQSVAFWCNPISGHATLYWYQQILGQGPKLLIQFQNNGVVDDSQLPKDRFSAERLKGVDSTLKIQPAKLEDSAVYLCASTPGLAGVDTQYFGPGTRLTVL.

This clone was detected a few times. The V gene is TRBV6-4, the J gene TRBJ1-2; 11 bases agree with TRBD1. The germline V gene has CDR1 MRHNA and CDR2 SNTAGT. The CDR3 extends over 15 amino acids. V trimming: 7 bases; J trimming: 3 bases; junction bases outside the gene matches: 7. CDR3 residues: CASTSRTGGHYGYTF. As DNA, the CDR3 is TGTGCCAGCACCTCTAGGACAGGGGGCCACTATGGCTACACCTTC.

The V call is TRBV15, the J call TRBJ1-3, with TRBD1 matching 9 bases. Trimming took 5 bases from V and 0 from J; bases not matched to a gene: 11. The germline V gene has CDR1 LNHNV and CDR2 YYDKDF (reference sequence). This CDR3 spans 18 amino acids. CDR3 nucleotide sequence: TGTGCCACCAGCGGACGGGACAGGGTAGGGGTCTCTGGAAACACCATATATTTT. Amino acids: CATSGRDRVGVSGNTIYF.

This sequence joins TRBV5-1 and TRBJ1-4, with D tentatively TRBD1 (6 bases). Trimming took off 3 bases at V and 1 base at J, with 16 bases between the two ends. This CDR3 region has 17 residues. Germline V gene lookup returns CDR1 SGHRS and CDR2 YFSETQ. CDR3 sequence reads: CASSSLPYRVTNEKLFF. The CDR3 bases are TGCGCCAGCAGCTCTCTCCCCTACAGGGTAACTAATGAAAAACTGTTTTTT.

This chain links TRBV6-5 with TRBJ2-1; 10 bases line up with TRBD2. V gave up 7 bases and J gave up 7 bases; unmatched junction bases: 7. Germline V lookup: CDR1 MNHEY, CDR2 SVGAGI. The CDR3 extends over 14 amino acids. CDR3 in amino acids: CASNGASGSNEQFF. The CDR3 nucleotides are TGTGCCAGCAACGGGGCTAGCGGGAGTAATGAGCAGTTCTTC.

V and J are TRBV6-1 and TRBJ1-1, with D tentatively TRBD1 (5 bases). Germline loops: CDR1 MNHNS, CDR2 SASEGT. The germline V and J ends were trimmed by 0 bases and 11 bases, with 10 bases remaining between them. This CDR3 is built from 12 residues. CDR3 residues: CASSEARVFAFF. The DNA of the CDR3 is TGTGCCAGCAGTGAAGCCAGGGTGTTCGCTTTCTTT.

The rearrangement links TRBV7-9 to TRBJ2-7, with D perhaps matching TRBD1 (5 bases). Trimming removed 4 bases at V and 10 bases at J, with 14 bases between. This CDR3 comprises 12 residues. Germline values: CDR1 SEHNR, CDR2 FQNEAQ (reference sequence). CDR3 sequence: CASSSNQGSQYF. In DNA, the CDR3 is TGTGCCAGCAGCTCGAACCAGGGATCCCAGTACTTC.

This chain joins TRBV2 and TRBJ2-1, with TRBD2 matching 10 bases. This CDR3 has 16 residues. J was trimmed by 8 bases and V by 4 bases; bases with no gene match: 11. In germline, CDR1 is SNHLY, CDR2 FYNNEI. CDR3: CASSVEAGGGDYEQFF. The CDR3 DNA reads as TGTGCCAGCAGTGTAGAAGCGGGAGGGGGTGACTATGAGCAGTTCTTC.

This clone came up a few times. This sequence joins TRBV6-5 and TRBJ1-5; no definite D call. The CDR3 is made up of 13 amino acids. V was shortened by 3 bases and J by 5 bases, with 8 bases between the two germline ends. CDR1 and CDR2 from the germline V gene are MNHEY and SVGAGI. The CDR3 is CASSYQRDQPQHF. The CDR3 bases are TGTGCCAGCAGTTATCAGCGCGATCAGCCCCAGCATTTT.

V is TRBV29-1 and J is TRBJ1-4; no clear D gene. The CDR3 contains 11 residues. Germline-derived CDR1 and CDR2 are SQVTM and ANQGSEA. V was clipped by 7 bases and J by 7 bases, with 10 bases between them. The CDR3 spells CSAGEGEKLFF. CDR3 bases: TGCAGCGCCGGGGAGGGTGAAAAACTGTTTTTT.

The V and J genes are TRBV5-6 and TRBJ2-5; D uncertain. The CDR3 has 14 residues. CDR1 is SGHDT and CDR2 is YYEEEE in the germline V gene. V dropped 1 base and J dropped 0 bases, with 7 bases sitting between them. The CDR3 protein is CASSLISHQETQYF. The CDR3 coding sequence is TGTGCCAGCAGCTTGATCAGTCACCAAGAGACCCAGTACTTC.

This clone was counted only a few times. The chain uses TRBV23-1 and TRBJ2-1; TRBD2 matches at 9 bases. TRBV23-1 carries the ORF label, with uncertain function. The V gene end was trimmed by 4 bases and the J gene end by 7 bases; junction bases not matched to a gene: 20. This CDR3 region has 19 residues. The CDR3 bases are TGCGCCAGCAGTCTGGCCCGAGTCGTGGGCGGGAGGGTTTCAAATGAGCAGTTCTTC. This codes for CASSLARVVGGRVSNEQFF.

The chain uses TRBV14 and TRBJ1-1; 9 bases agree with TRBD1. Germline CDR1 SGHDN, CDR2 FVKESK. The V segment lost 3 bases and the J segment 11 bases; nucleotides outside the gene matches: 10. The CDR3 has 14 residues. CDR3 region: CASSQDRGPLRAFF. In DNA, the CDR3 is TGTGCCAGCAGCCAGGACAGGGGACCCTTACGGGCTTTCTTT.

The rearrangement uses TRBV6-5 and TRBJ1-2; TRBD1 matches 10 bases. In germline, CDR1 is MNHEY, CDR2 SVGAGI. With 5 bases clipped from V and 5 bases from J, the junction kept 2 bases outside the gene matches. The CDR3 runs to 13 residues. The CDR3 bases are TGTGCCAGCAGTCGGACAGGGGGTTATGGCTACACCTTC. It is translated as CASSRTGGYGYTF.

The V gene is TRBV13, the J gene TRBJ1-2, with D unclear. The CDR3 length is 13 residues. Trimming left V 4 bases short and J 4 bases short, with 10 bases between. CDR1 and CDR2 from the germline V gene are PRHDT and FYEKMQ (reference sequence). CDR3 DNA sequence: TGTGCCAGCAGCTCCAAACGACTCTATGGCTACACCTTC. Translation: CASSSKRLYGYTF.

The chain employs TRBV27 and TRBJ1-6; 8 nucleotides match TRBD1. With 5 bases clipped from V and 11 bases from J, the junction kept 8 bases outside the gene matches. Germline V gene data show CDR1 as MNHEY and CDR2 as SMNVEV (reference sequence). This CDR3 has 14 amino acids. CDR3 coding DNA: TGTGCCAGCAGTGAAGGCAGGGGGCTAGCACCCCTCCACTTT. Amino acid sequence: CASSEGRGLAPLHF.

The V call is TRBV11-2, the J call TRBJ1-5; D is unresolved. Deletions cut 1 base from V and 7 bases from J, with 8 bases between. This CDR3 spans 13 amino acids. The V gene's germline CDR1 is SGHAT and CDR2 FQNNGV. In DNA, the CDR3 is TGTGCCAGCAGCTTAGCGGGGAACCAGCCCCAGCATTTT. Amino acids: CASSLAGNQPQHF.

The chain has TRBV6-5 and TRBJ1-2; possibly TRBD1 for D (5 bases). Trimming removed 2 bases from V and 4 bases from J, with 14 bases in between. The CDR3 runs to 15 residues. Germline loops: CDR1 MNHEY, CDR2 SVGAGI. CDR3 region: CASSYRQGRGYGYTF. The CDR3 DNA reads as TGTGCCAGCAGTTACAGGCAGGGAAGGGGCTATGGCTACACCTTC.